This TCR beta chain was observed in a study of blood T cell repertoires in COVID-19. Study overall: Sites in the United States, Italy and Spain provided acute and convalescent COVID-19 samples.

The study assigned cohorts using participant-reported clinical history. Sequenced by immunoSEQ multiplex PCR; TCRdb stores in-frame clones only, minus some. The data contain under 200,000 clones, over 80% of them singletons. Germline V gene sequence: CDR1 LNHDA, CDR2 SQIVND (reference sequence). Trimming took 4 bases from V and 5 from J; bases not matched to a gene: 2. This CDR3 is 14 amino acids long. The sample comprised PBMCs or T cells enriched from blood (not recorded which). The clonotype was recovered from an older woman who had recovered from COVID-19. V usage is TRBV19 and J usage is TRBJ2-3, with TRBD1 identical over 11 bases. The CDR3 spells CASSTGQGEDTQYF. CDR3 sequence (DNA): TGTGCCAGTAGTACGGGACAGGGGGAAGATACGCAGTATTTT.